The 24 T cell receptor beta chains presented below share a single source sample, sequenced in a study of blood T cell repertoires in COVID-19. Profiling relied on immunoSEQ multiplex PCR, and the TCRdb table lists in-frame clones only, not all of them. The sample has around 300,000 clones; about 87% are singletons. The sample consisted of PBMCs or T cells enriched from blood (not recorded which). Source of these receptors: a young man who had recovered from COVID-19.

The genes are TRBV5-1 and TRBJ2-7, with 8 bases lining up with TRBD1. This CDR3 comprises 17 residues. J gave up 6 bases and V 0 bases, and 14 bases lay outside the gene matches. CDR1 SGHRS and CDR2 YFSETQ come from the germline V gene. Written as DNA, the CDR3 is TGCGCCAGCAGCTTGGAAGGGCTGGACAGGGTGCTGGTCGAGCAGTACTTC. Protein sequence: CASSLEGLDRVLVEQYF.

A remark on this clone: The missing conserved phenylalanine or tryptophan at the end of this CDR3 makes a read error likely. The DNA is left out, because the CDR3 cannot be placed on it with certainty; the CDR3 is given as TCRdb lists it. Here the CDR3 reads CASSLVQGPFL. The chain couples TRBV7-9 to TRBJ1-2; the D call in the table, TRBD1, was not verified against the DNA. The CDR3 is 11 amino acids long, termini counted. Germline CDR1 reads SEHNR; CDR2 reads FQNEAQ (reference sequence).

The chain recombines TRBV19 with TRBJ2-1; D perhaps matches TRBD1 (6 bases). The CDR3 spans 14 residues. Looked up from germline, CDR1 is LNHDA and CDR2 is SQIVND (reference sequence). Trimming pared 6 bases from V and 7 bases from J, leaving 16 bases between. The DNA of the CDR3 is TGTGCCAGTAGGACAGGTATGAGGTCGAATGAGCAGTTCTTC. Encoded protein: CASRTGMRSNEQFF. Looking up the rest from reference TRBV19 and TRBJ2-1 gives the full variable domain: DGGITQSPKYLFRKEGQNVTLSCEQNLNHDAMYWYRQDPGQGLRLIYYSQIVNDFQKGDIAEGYSVSREKKESFPLTVTSAQKNPTAFYLCASRTGMRSNEQFFGPGTRLTVL.

This chain uses TRBV3-1 (or the pseudogene TRBV3-2) with TRBJ2-3; TRBD1 might be the D (7 bases). CDR1 and CDR2 (germline): LGHDT, YNNKEL (reference sequence). Trimming cost V 5 bases and J 2 bases, with 17 bases left between them. This CDR3 is 16 amino acids long. The CDR3 region has the DNA TGTGCCAGCAGCTCGCGGGACAGCCTATTCACAGATACGCAGTATTTT. This gives the protein CASSSRDSLFTDTQYF.

V usage is TRBV21-1 and J usage is TRBJ2-2; the DNA was not used to check the table's D call, TRBD1. TRBV21-1 is an annotated pseudogene. CDR3 length: 15 amino acids. The DNA for the CDR3 is TGTGCCAGCAGCAAAGGGACAGGGAGAGCCGGGGAGCTGTTTTTT. It codes for CASSKGTGRAGELFF.

V gene TRBV5-1 combines with J gene TRBJ1-2; D is unclear. CDR1 and CDR2 (germline): SGHRS, YFSETQ. Trimming removed 2 bases from V and 3 bases from J, with 5 bases in between. This CDR3 has 12 amino acids. The CDR3 protein is CASSFPDYGYTF. The CDR3 coding sequence is TGCGCCAGCAGCTTCCCGGACTATGGCTACACCTTC.

This chain uses TRBV5-6 with TRBJ1-4; a weak D match, TRBD1 (6 bases). This CDR3 is 16 amino acids long. V gave up 4 bases and J gave up 6 bases, with 19 bases separating them. Germline values: CDR1 SGHDT, CDR2 YYEEEE. In DNA form, the CDR3 reads TGTGCCAGCAGCCGGTTGAAAGGGGGTGGGGATGAAAAACTGTTTTTT. This translates into CASSRLKGGGDEKLFF.

The chain couples TRBV6-5 to TRBJ1-1; D gene ambiguous. Germline CDR1 and CDR2: MNHEY and SVGAGI. Trimming stripped 8 bases from V and 3 bases from J, with 10 bases between. This CDR3 region has 12 residues. In DNA form, the CDR3 reads TGTGCCAGCGGTCCGGGGTACACTGAAGCTTTCTTT. It encodes CASGPGYTEAFF.

This clone has only one observation. The rearrangement joins TRBV14 to TRBJ2-3; TRBD2 is a possible D gene (6 bases). Trimming stripped 8 bases from V and 2 bases from J, with 17 bases between. Germline V CDR1 and CDR2: SGHDN, FVKESK. The CDR3 extends over 15 amino acids. CDR3 nucleotide sequence: TGTGCCAGCTCCCTCCGGGACTTAAACACAGATACGCAGTATTTT. Its protein product is CASSLRDLNTDTQYF.

This clone came up once. The gene calls are TRBV7-8 and TRBJ2-7; 9 nucleotides line up with TRBD2. V was pared by 3 bases and J by 0 bases, with 12 bases of the junction left unmatched. Germline V CDR1 and CDR2: SGHVS, FQNEAQ. The CDR3 contains 18 residues. The chain's CDR3 is CASSFATSGKRSSYEQYF. The CDR3 bases are TGTGCCAGCAGCTTCGCGACTAGCGGTAAGAGGAGCTCCTACGAGCAGTACTTC.

This chain links TRBV25-1 with TRBJ2-7; tentatively, D is TRBD2 (6 bases). Trimming stripped 6 bases from V and 1 base from J, with 10 bases between. The V gene's germline CDR1 is MGHDK and CDR2 SYGVNS. CDR3 size: 13 residues. CDR3 bases: TGTGCCAGCAGAAAGGCGGGGTCCTACGAGCAGTACTTC. Translation gives CASRKAGSYEQYF.

The V call is TRBV13, the J call TRBJ2-3; 10 nucleotides align to TRBD1. With V trimmed by 6 bases and J by 7 bases, 10 bases remained unmatched. The CDR3 loop spans 15 amino acids. The germline V gene has CDR1 PRHDT and CDR2 FYEKMQ (reference sequence). CDR3 sequence: CASRVEGQGSNTQYF. The DNA of the CDR3 is TGTGCCAGCAGGGTTGAGGGACAGGGGTCGAATACGCAGTATTTT.

The rearrangement links TRBV10-3 to TRBJ2-7; 7 nucleotides align to TRBD2. The V segment lost 10 bases and the J segment 5 bases; nucleotides outside the gene matches: 11. Germline loops: CDR1 ENHRY, CDR2 SYGVKD. This CDR3 has 13 amino acids. For the CDR3, the DNA is TGTGCCAGCTGGCCGGGGGGAGGTGACGAGCAGTACTTC. Its protein product is CASWPGGGDEQYF.

In this sample, this clone turned up a few times. The chain is built from TRBV19 and TRBJ1-4, with a possible D match to TRBD1 (5 bases). Trimming cost V 0 bases and J 8 bases, with 7 bases left between them. CDR3 length: 13 amino acids. In germline, CDR1 is LNHDA, CDR2 SQIVND (reference sequence). The CDR3 DNA follows: TGTGCCAGTAGTATAGACAGGGAAGAAAAACTGTTTTTT. Its protein is CASSIDREEKLFF. The entire variable domain, with the rest obtained from reference TRBV19 and TRBJ1-4, is as follows: DGGITQSPKYLFRKEGQNVTLSCEQNLNHDAMYWYRQDPGQGLRLIYYSQIVNDFQKGDIAEGYSVSREKKESFPLTVTSAQKNPTAFYLCASSIDREEKLFFGSGTQLSVL.

This clone has more than one count but fewer than ten. V usage is TRBV23-1 and J usage is TRBJ1-2, with a possible D match to TRBD1 (6 bases). TRBV23-1 is assigned to the ORF class and has an uncertain function. This CDR3 has 20 residues. V dropped 0 bases and J dropped 2 bases, with 25 bases sitting between them. The CDR3 here is CASSQSPMSLGGRGNYGYTF. Written as DNA, the CDR3 is TGCGCCAGCAGTCAATCCCCCATGAGTTTGGGCGGGAGGGGGAACTATGGCTACACCTTC.

V and J are TRBV9 and TRBJ1-4; D gene unclear. CDR1 SGDLS and CDR2 YYNGEE come from the germline V gene. This CDR3 comprises 14 residues. V lost 0 bases and J lost 8, with 11 bases in between. The CDR3: CASSVENSGEKLFF. The CDR3 coding sequence is TGTGCCAGCAGCGTAGAGAACAGCGGGGAAAAACTGTTTTTT.

The chain links TRBV28 to TRBJ1-2; 7 bases fit TRBD1. Trimming removed 4 bases from V and 7 bases from J; junction bases left unmatched: 15. Germline V lookup: CDR1 MDHEN, CDR2 SYDVKM. This CDR3 is 16 amino acids long. CDR3 DNA: TGTGCCAGCAGTTCCACCCATGACAGGGCCCTCCCTGGCTACACCTTC. This sequence encodes CASSSTHDRALPGYTF.

The chain couples TRBV19 to TRBJ2-2; D possibly corresponds to TRBD1 (6 bases). Germline-derived CDR1 and CDR2 are LNHDA and SQIVND (reference sequence). V was trimmed by 11 bases and J by 5 bases, leaving 18 bases between them. CDR3 length: 14 residues. For the CDR3, the DNA is TGTGCCGGGCGCAGGGGTGATGGGACCGGGGAGCTGTTTTTT. Translation gives CAGRRGDGTGELFF.

The rearrangement links TRBV13 to TRBJ2-5; possibly TRBD2 for D (6 bases). The V and J ends lost 1 base and 2 bases respectively, with 8 bases between them. CDR3 size: 14 residues. The germline gives CDR1 PRHDT, CDR2 FYEKMQ (reference sequence). CDR3 amino acids: CASSLAGGQETQYF. The CDR3, as DNA: TGTGCCAGCAGCTTAGCCGGGGGACAAGAGACCCAGTACTTC.

The genes are TRBV7-9 and TRBJ2-4, with D perhaps matching TRBD2 (7 bases). Between the trimmed V and J ends, which lost 2 bases and 8 bases, there was a span of 22 bases. There are 17 residues in the CDR3. From germline, CDR1 is SEHNR and CDR2 FQNEAQ (reference sequence). The CDR3 spells CASSLPISGGDADIQYF. The CDR3 nucleotides read TGTGCCAGCAGCTTACCCATCTCGGGGGGCGACGCTGACATTCAGTACTTC.

The table lists this clone with a count of one. The rearrangement uses TRBV6-5 and TRBJ1-1, with TRBD1 matching 9 bases. CDR1 and CDR2 from the germline V gene are MNHEY and SVGAGI. The CDR3 extends over 14 amino acids. With 6 bases clipped from V and 4 bases from J, the junction kept 6 bases outside the gene matches. The CDR3 DNA sequence: TGTGCCAGCAGCGTCCGGGACAGGGCCACTGAAGCTTTCTTT. Amino acids: CASSVRDRATEAFF.

The rearrangement joins TRBV30 to TRBJ2-2; possibly TRBD1 for D (6 bases). There are 13 residues in the CDR3. V was shortened by 1 base and J by 5 bases, with 8 bases between the two germline ends. Germline CDR1 and CDR2: GTSNPN and SVGIG (reference sequence). The DNA of the CDR3 is TGTGCCTGGAGTGCTACAGGGACCGGGGAGCTGTTTTTT. Residues: CAWSATGTGELFF.

This chain uses TRBV19 with TRBJ1-1; a possible D gene is TRBD1 (5 bases). Germline lookup yields CDR1 LNHDA and CDR2 SQIVND (reference sequence). This CDR3 has 11 residues. Trimming stripped 8 bases from V and 5 bases from J, with 9 bases between. The CDR3 loop reads CASAGGTEAFF. CDR3 DNA sequence: TGTGCCAGTGCGGGGGGAACTGAAGCTTTCTTT.

The rearrangement links TRBV9 to TRBJ1-3, with D maybe TRBD1 (5 bases). V dropped 4 bases and J dropped 4 bases, with 15 bases sitting between them. Germline values: CDR1 SGDLS, CDR2 YYNGEE. The CDR3 runs 15 residues. CDR3 DNA: TGTGCCAGCAGCTCATCAGGGTCGAACGGAAACACCATATATTTT. It specifies CASSSSGSNGNTIYF.